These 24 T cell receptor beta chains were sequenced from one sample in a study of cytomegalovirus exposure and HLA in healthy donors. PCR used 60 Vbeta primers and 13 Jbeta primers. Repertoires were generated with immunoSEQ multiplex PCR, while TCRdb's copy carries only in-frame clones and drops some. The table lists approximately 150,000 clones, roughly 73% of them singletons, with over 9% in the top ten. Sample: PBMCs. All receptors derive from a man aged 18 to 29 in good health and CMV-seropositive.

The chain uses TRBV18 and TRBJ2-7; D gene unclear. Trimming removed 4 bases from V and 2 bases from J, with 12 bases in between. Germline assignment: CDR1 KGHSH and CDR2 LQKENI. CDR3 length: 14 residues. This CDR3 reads CASSRLTTTYEQYF. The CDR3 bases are TGTGCCAGCTCACGCCTGACAACGACCTACGAGCAGTACTTC.

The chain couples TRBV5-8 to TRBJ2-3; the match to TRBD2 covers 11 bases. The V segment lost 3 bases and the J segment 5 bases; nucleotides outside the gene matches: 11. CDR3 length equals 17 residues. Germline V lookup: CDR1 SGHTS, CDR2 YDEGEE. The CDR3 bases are TGTGCCAGCAGCTCGCTCGTACTAGCGGGAGTCCTAGATACGCAGTATTTT. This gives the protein CASSSLVLAGVLDTQYF.

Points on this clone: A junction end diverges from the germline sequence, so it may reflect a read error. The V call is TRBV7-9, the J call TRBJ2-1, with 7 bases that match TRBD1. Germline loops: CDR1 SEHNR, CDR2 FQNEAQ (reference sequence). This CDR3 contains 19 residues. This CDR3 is CSSSPPPALTGSPYNEQFF. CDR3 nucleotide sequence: TGTTCCAGCAGCCCCCCACCCGCCCTGACAGGGAGTCCCTACAATGAGCAGTTCTTC.

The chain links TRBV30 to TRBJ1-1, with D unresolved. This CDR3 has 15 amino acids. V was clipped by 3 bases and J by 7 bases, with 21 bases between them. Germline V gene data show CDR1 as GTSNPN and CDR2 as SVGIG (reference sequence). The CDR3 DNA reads TGTGCCTGGAGCCCCCTGCCGGGAGTAATTAGTGAAGCTTTCTTT. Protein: CAWSPLPGVISEAFF. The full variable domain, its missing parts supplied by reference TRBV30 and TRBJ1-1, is SQTIHQWPATLVQPVGSPLSLECTVEGTSNPNLYWYRQAAGRGLQLLFYSVGIGQISSEVPQNLSASRPQDRQFILSSKKLLLSDSGFYLCAWSPLPGVISEAFFGQGTRLTVV.

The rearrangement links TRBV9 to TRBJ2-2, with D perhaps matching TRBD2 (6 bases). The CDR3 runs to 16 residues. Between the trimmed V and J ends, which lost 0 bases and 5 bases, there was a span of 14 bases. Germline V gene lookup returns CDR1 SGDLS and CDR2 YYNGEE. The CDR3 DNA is TGTGCCAGCAGCGTAGCAGGCGGGGTAGAGACCGGGGAGCTGTTTTTT. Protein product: CASSVAGGVETGELFF.

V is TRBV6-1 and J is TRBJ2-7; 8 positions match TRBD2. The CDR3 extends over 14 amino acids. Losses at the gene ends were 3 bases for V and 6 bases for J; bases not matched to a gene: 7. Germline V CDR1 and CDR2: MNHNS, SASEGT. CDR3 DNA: TGTGCCAGCAGTGAGGGGACTAGGCGGGCCGAGCAGTACTTC. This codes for CASSEGTRRAEQYF.

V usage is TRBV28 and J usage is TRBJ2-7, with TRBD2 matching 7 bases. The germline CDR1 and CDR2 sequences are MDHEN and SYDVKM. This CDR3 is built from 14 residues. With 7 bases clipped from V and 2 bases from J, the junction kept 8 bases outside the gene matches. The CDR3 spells CASNWEGRTYEQYF. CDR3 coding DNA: TGTGCCAGCAATTGGGAGGGGAGGACCTACGAGCAGTACTTC.

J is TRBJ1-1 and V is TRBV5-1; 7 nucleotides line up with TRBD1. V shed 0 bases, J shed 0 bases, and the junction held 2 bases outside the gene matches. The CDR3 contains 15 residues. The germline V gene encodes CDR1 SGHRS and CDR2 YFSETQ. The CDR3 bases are TGCGCCAGCAGCTTGGGGGACAGACTGAACACTGAAGCTTTCTTT. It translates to CASSLGDRLNTEAFF.

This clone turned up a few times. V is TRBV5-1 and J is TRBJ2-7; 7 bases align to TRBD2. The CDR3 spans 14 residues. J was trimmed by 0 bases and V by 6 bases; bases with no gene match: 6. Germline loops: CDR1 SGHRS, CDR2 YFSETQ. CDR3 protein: CASTGEGSSYEQYF. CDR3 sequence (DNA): TGCGCCAGCACGGGGGAGGGCAGCTCCTACGAGCAGTACTTC.

The chain's CDR3 is CASSLAAGYTF. The CDR3 DNA reads as TGTGCCAGCAGCTTAGCGGCAGGGTATACCTTC. V and J are TRBV7-9 and TRBJ1-2; tentatively, D is TRBD1 (5 bases). The CDR3 sequence is 11 residues long. Germline V gene lookup returns CDR1 SEHNR and CDR2 FQNEAQ (reference sequence). Trimming stripped 0 bases from V and 14 bases from J, with 10 bases between.

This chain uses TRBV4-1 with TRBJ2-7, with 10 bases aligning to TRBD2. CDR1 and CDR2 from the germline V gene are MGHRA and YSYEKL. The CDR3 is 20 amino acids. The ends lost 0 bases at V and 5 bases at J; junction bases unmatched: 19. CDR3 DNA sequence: TGCGCCAGCAGCCAAGATGCGGTCGGAGTTAGTCTAGCGGGAGTCCACGAGCAGTACTTC. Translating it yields CASSQDAVGVSLAGVHEQYF.

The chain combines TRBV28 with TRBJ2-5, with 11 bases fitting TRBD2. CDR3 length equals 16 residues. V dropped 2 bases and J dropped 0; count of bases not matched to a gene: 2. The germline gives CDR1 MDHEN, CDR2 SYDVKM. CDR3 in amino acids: CASSLLTSGNQETQYF. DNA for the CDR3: TGTGCCAGCAGTTTACTGACTAGCGGGAACCAAGAGACCCAGTACTTC.

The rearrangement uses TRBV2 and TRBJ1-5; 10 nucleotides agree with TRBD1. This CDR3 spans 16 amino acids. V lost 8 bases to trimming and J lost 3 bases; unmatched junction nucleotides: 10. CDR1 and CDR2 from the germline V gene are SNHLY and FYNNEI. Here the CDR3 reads CASGRDGQGVNQPQHF. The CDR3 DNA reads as TGTGCCAGCGGGAGAGATGGACAGGGGGTCAATCAGCCCCAGCATTTT. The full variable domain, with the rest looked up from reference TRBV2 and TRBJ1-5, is EPEVTQTPSHQVTQMGQEVILRCVPISNHLYFYWYRQILGQKVEFLVSFYNNEISEKSEIFDDQFSVERPDGSNFTLKIRSTKLEDSAMYFCASGRDGQGVNQPQHFGDGTRLSIL.

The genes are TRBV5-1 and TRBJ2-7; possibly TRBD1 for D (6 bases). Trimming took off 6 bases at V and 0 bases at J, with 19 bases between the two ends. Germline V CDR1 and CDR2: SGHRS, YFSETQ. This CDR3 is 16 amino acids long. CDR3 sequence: CASTHRTGRSSYEQYF. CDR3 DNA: TGCGCCAGCACCCACAGAACAGGGCGAAGCTCCTACGAGCAGTACTTC.

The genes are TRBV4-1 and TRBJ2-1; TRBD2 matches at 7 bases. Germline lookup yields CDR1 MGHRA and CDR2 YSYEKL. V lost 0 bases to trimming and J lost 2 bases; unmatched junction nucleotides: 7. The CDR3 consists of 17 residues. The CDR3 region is CASSQDTSGTAYNEQFF. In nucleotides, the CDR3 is TGCGCCAGCAGCCAAGATACCAGCGGGACTGCCTACAATGAGCAGTTCTTC.

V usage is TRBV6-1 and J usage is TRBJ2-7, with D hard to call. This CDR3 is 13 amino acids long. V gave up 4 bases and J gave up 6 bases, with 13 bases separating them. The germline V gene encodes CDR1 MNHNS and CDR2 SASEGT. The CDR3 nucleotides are TGTGCCAGCAGTGGCTCCCCCCCGGGCGAGCAGTACTTC. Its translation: CASSGSPPGEQYF.

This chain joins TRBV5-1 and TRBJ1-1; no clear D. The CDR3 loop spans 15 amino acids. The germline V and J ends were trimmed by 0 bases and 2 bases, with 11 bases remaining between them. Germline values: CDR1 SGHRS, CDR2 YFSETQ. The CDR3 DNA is TGCGCCAGCAGCTTGGGGTTAGAGGGAAACACTGAAGCTTTCTTT. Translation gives CASSLGLEGNTEAFF.

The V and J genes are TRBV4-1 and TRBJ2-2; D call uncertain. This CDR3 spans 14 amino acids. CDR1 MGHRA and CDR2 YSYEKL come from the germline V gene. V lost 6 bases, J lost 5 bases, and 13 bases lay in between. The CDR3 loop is CASRWLVSTGELFF. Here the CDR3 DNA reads TGCGCCAGCAGGTGGCTAGTGAGTACCGGGGAGCTGTTTTTT.

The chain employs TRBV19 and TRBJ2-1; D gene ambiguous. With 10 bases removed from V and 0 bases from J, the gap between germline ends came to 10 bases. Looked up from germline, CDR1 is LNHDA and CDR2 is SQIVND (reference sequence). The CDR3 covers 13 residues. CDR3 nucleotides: TGTGCCATTACAGACGGCTCCTACAATGAGCAGTTCTTC. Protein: CAITDGSYNEQFF. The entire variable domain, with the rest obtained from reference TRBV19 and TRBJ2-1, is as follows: DGGITQSPKYLFRKEGQNVTLSCEQNLNHDAMYWYRQDPGQGLRLIYYSQIVNDFQKGDIAEGYSVSREKKESFPLTVTSAQKNPTAFYLCAITDGSYNEQFFGPGTRLTVL.

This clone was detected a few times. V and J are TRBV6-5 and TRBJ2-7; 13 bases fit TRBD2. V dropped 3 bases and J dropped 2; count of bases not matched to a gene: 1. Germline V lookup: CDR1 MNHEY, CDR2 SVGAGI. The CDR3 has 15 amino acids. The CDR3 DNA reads TGTGCCAGCAGTTATGGGACTAGCGGGACCTACGAGCAGTACTTC. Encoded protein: CASSYGTSGTYEQYF.

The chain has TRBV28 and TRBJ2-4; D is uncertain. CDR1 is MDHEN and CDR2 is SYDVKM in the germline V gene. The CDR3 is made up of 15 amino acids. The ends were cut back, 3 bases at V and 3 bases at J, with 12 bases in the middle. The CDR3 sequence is CASSLGSYGKNIQYF. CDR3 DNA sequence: TGTGCCAGCAGTTTGGGCAGTTATGGCAAAAACATTCAGTACTTC.

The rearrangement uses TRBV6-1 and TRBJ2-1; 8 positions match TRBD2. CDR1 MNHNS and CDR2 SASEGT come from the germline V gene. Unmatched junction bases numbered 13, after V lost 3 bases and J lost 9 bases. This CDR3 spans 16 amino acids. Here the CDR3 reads CASSEVGSGRRGEQFF. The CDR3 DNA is TGTGCCAGCAGTGAGGTGGGCAGCGGGAGAAGAGGTGAGCAGTTCTTC.

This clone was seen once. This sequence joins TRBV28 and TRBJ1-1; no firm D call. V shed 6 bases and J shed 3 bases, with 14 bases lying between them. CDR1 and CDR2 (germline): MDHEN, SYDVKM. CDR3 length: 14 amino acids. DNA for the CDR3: TGTGCCAGCAGGCTAGGAAGGTCCTACACTGAAGCTTTCTTT. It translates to CASRLGRSYTEAFF.

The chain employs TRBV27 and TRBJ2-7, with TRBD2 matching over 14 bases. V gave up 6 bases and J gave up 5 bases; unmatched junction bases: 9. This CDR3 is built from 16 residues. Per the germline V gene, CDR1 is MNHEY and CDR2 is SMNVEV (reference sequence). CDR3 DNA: TGTGCCAGCAGAGGGACTAGCGGGAGTGCCTTGGACGAGCAGTACTTC. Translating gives CASRGTSGSALDEQYF.